This T cell receptor (beta chain) was sequenced during a study of blood T cell repertoires in COVID-19. This CDR3 is 14 amino acids long. Trimming stripped 5 bases from V and 4 bases from J, with 9 bases between. The germline CDR1 and CDR2 sequences are SEHNR and FQNEAQ (reference sequence). Under the authors' procedure: Counts of nucleated cells, estimated from reference gene primer amplification, were obtained. Data came from immunoSEQ multiplex PCR; TCRdb stores just in-frame clones and leaves some out. That table gives V, J and clone size, and the DNA gave D and trimming. The data hold about 260,000 clones, with 87% observed a single time.

Material: peripheral blood. This TCR was recovered from a woman aged 40 to 50 who had recovered from COVID-19. The chain recombines TRBV7-9 with TRBJ1-6, with D uncertain. Here the CDR3 reads CASSPPRYNSPLHF. CDR3 nucleotides: TGTGCCAGCAGCCCCCCCCGGTATAATTCACCCCTCCACTTT. The variable domain in full, completed from reference TRBV7-9 and TRBJ1-6, reads DTGVSQNPRHKITKRGQNVTFRCDPISEHNRLYWYRQTLGQGPEFLTYFQNEAQLEKSRLLSDRFSAERPKGSFSTLEIQRTEQGDSAMYLCASSPPRYNSPLHFGNGTRLTVT.